Listed below are T cell receptor beta chains from one sample, sequenced in a study of beta chain features in type 1 diabetes. Data came from immunoSEQ multiplex PCR; TCRdb stores just in-frame clones and leaves some out. The table lists a few hundred thousand clones, 10% to 15% of them singletons. Sequenced material: naive CD4+ T cells from blood. The receptors were gathered from a woman under 30 with type 1 diabetes. Both conserved end residues are part of each CDR3. Each record gives: V gene, J gene, D gene, clone size, CDR3 DNA, CDR3 protein. The D gene is left open where the match is weak. Clone size is stated in some rows and not others, as once, few, many or a class when expanded.

>TRBV7-2|TRBJ1-1|-|few
TGTGCCAGCAGCAGTTATACGGACACTGAAGCTTTCTTT
CASSSYTDTEAFF
>TRBV28|TRBJ2-7|TRBD2|-
TGTGCCAGCAGTTTAGGCGGGAGGGGCTACGAGCAGTACTTC
CASSLGGRGYEQYF
>TRBV7-9|TRBJ1-1|TRBD1|-
TGTGCCAGCAGCTTAGAGGGGACAGGGGGGAACGCTTTCTTT
CASSLEGTGGNAFF
>TRBV7-3|TRBJ2-6|-|-
TGTGCCAGCACCCAGGGTTTCTCTGGGGCCAACGTCCTGACTTTC
CASTQGFSGANVLTF
>TRBV6-5|TRBJ1-2|-|few
TGTGCCAGCAGAAATAGGGACACAAAGTCTGGGGGCTACACCTTC
CASRNRDTKSGGYTF
>TRBV4-3|TRBJ2-7|TRBD2|few
TGCGCCAGCAGCCAACGGGGGACTAGTTATCCTAACGGCGAGCAGTACTTC
CASSQRGTSYPNGEQYF
>TRBV18|TRBJ2-7|-|-
TGTGCCAGCTCAAACAGGGATACCTACGAGCAGTACTTC
CASSNRDTYEQYF
>TRBV6-5|TRBJ2-7|TRBD2|-
TGTGCCAGCAGCCGAGGGACTAGCGGCTACTACGAGCAGTACTTC
CASSRGTSGYYEQYF
>TRBV6-5|TRBJ1-2|TRBD1|few
TGTGCCAGCAGATCACAGGGGGCGGACTATGGCTACACCTTC
CASRSQGADYGYTF
>TRBV4-3|TRBJ2-3|TRBD2|-
TGCGCCAGCAGCCAGAGGAGCGGGGGGTCCGATACGCAGTATTTT
CASSQRSGGSDTQYF
>TRBV7-8|TRBJ2-2|TRBD2|-
TGTGCCAGCAGCTCATACAGGGCGGGAGGCGGGGAGCTGTTTTTT
CASSSYRAGGGELFF
>TRBV10-3|TRBJ2-3|-|-
TGTGCCATCAGTGAGTCAACTAGCACAGATACGCAGTATTTT
CAISESTSTDTQYF
>TRBV5-1|TRBJ2-5|TRBD2|few
TGCGCCAGCAGCTCGAGTGCTAGCGGGAACGGAGAGACCCAGTACTTC
CASSSSASGNGETQYF
>TRBV29-1|TRBJ1-4|-|few
TGCAGCGTTGGGGCCAATGAAAAACTGTTTTTT
CSVGANEKLFF
>TRBV30|TRBJ1-3|-|few
TGTGCCTGGAGTATCCCCGGGAAGACTGGAAACACCATATATTTT
CAWSIPGKTGNTIYF
>TRBV11-2|TRBJ2-5|-|-
TGTGCCAGCAGCTTCCAGGGAGGCCAAGAGACCCAGTACTTC
CASSFQGGQETQYF
>TRBV4-3|TRBJ2-2|TRBD1|few
TGCGCCAGCAGCCCAGCGAGGACAGGGGGCACCGGGGAGCTGTTTTTT
CASSPARTGGTGELFF
>TRBV18|TRBJ1-1|TRBD1|-
TGTGCCAGCTCGCGGACAGGAGCTTTAAGTTTGAACACTGAAGCTTTCTTT
CASSRTGALSLNTEAFF
>TRBV18|TRBJ2-5|-|few
TGTGCCAGCTCCCTTATAAGGGAGGCCGGGTTGGAGACCCAGTACTTC
CASSLIREAGLETQYF
>TRBV11-2|TRBJ2-4|TRBD1|once
TGTGCCAGCAGCTTGACAGGGGGCTGGCCCAAAAACATTCAGTACTTC
CASSLTGGWPKNIQYF
>TRBV15|TRBJ2-7|-|-
TGTGCCACCAGCAGAGATTGGAAGGGGGACGAGCAGTACTTC
CATSRDWKGDEQYF
>TRBV30|TRBJ1-5|TRBD1|-
TGTGCCTGGGGGACAGATACTAGCAATCAGCCCCAGCATTTT
CAWGTDTSNQPQHF
>TRBV27|TRBJ1-4|-|few
TGTGCCAGCAGTGAACCCAACCGGGTGGAAAAACTGTTTTTT
CASSEPNRVEKLFF